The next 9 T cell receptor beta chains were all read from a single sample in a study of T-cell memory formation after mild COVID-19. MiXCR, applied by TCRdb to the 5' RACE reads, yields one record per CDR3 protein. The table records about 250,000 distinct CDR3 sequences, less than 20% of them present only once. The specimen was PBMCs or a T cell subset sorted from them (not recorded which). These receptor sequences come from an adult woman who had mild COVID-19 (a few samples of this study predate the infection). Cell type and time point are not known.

The CDR3 nucleotides read TGTGCCAGCTCACCAGAAGGGGGGTTCTACGAGCAGTACTTC. Residues: CASSPEGGFYEQYF. J is TRBJ2-7 and V is TRBV18; D possibly uses TRBD1 or TRBD2 (6 bases each). The CDR3 totals 14 residues. V lost 2 bases to trimming and J lost 3 bases, with 11 bases between them. Germline V gives CDR1 KGHSH, CDR2 LQKENI.

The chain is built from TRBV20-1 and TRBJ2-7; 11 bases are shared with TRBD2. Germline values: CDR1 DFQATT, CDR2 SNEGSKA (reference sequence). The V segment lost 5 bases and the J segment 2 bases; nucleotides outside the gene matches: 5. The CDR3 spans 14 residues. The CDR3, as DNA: TGCAGTGCTGCCGGTAGCGGGAGGGCCTACGAGCAGTACTTC. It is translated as CSAAGSGRAYEQYF.

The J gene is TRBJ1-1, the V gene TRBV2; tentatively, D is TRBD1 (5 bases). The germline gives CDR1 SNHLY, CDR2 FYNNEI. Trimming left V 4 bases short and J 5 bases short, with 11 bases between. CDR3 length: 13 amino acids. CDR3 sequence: CASSVDKGTEAFF. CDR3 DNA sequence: TGTGCCAGCAGTGTGGATAAGGGGACTGAAGCTTTCTTT.

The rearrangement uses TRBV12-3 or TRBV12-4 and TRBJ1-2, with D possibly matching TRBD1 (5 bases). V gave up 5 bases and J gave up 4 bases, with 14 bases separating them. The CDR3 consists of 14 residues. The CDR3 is CASSRTGLGYGYTF. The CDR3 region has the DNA TGTGCCAGCAGTCGTACAGGCCTCGGCTATGGCTACACCTTC.

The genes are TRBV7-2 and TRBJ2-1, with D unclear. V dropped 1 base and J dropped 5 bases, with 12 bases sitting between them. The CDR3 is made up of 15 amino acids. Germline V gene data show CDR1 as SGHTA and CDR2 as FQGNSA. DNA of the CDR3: TGTGCCAGCAGCTTAGATCCGGGTCCCGACAATGAGCAGTTCTTC. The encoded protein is CASSLDPGPDNEQFF.

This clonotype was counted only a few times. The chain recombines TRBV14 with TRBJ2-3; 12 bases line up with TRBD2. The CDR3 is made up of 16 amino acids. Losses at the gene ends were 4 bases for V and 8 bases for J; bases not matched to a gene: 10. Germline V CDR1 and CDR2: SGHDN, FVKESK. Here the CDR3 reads CASSLRTSGIVSTQYF. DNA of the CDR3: TGTGCCAGCAGCCTTCGGACTAGCGGGATTGTGTCTACGCAGTATTTT.

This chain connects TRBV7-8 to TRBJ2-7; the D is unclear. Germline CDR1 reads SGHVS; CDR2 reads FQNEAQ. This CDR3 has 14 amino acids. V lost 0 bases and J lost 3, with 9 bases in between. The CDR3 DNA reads TGTGCCAGCAGCTTAGCGGAGTTTGGCTACGAGCAGTACTTC. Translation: CASSLAEFGYEQYF.

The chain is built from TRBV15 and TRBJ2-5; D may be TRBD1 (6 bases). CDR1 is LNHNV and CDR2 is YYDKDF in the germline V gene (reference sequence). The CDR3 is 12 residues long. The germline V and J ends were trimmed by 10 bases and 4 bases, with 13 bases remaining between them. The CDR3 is CAIGQLRETQYF. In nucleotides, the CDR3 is TGTGCCATCGGACAGCTAAGAGAGACCCAGTACTTC.

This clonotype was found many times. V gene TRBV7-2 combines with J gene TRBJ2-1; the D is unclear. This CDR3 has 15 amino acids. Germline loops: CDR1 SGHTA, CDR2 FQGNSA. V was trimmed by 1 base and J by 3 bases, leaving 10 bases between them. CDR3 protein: CASSLDTADYNEQFF. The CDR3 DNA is TGTGCCAGCAGCTTAGACACGGCGGACTACAATGAGCAGTTCTTC. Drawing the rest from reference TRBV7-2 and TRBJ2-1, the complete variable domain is GAGVSQSPSNKVTEKGKDVELRCDPISGHTALYWYRQSLGQGLEFLIYFQGNSAPDKSGLPSDRFSAERTGGSVSTLTIQRTQQEDSAVYLCASSLDTADYNEQFFGPGTRLTVL.